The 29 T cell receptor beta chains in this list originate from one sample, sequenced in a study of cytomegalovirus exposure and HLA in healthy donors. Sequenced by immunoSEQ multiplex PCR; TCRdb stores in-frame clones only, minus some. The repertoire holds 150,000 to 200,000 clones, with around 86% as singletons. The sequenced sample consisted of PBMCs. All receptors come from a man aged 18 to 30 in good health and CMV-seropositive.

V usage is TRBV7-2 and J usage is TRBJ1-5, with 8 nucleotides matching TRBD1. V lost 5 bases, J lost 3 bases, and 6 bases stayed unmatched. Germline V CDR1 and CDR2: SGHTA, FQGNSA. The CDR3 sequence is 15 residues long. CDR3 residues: CASSPGQGLNQPQHF. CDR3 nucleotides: TGTGCCAGCAGCCCAGGACAGGGCCTCAATCAGCCCCAGCATTTT.

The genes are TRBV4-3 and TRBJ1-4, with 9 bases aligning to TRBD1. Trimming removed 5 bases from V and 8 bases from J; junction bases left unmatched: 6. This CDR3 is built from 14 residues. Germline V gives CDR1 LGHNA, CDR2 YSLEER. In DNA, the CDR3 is TGCGCCAGCAGCAACAGGGGGCTCGAGGAAAAACTGTTTTTT. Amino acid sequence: CASSNRGLEEKLFF.

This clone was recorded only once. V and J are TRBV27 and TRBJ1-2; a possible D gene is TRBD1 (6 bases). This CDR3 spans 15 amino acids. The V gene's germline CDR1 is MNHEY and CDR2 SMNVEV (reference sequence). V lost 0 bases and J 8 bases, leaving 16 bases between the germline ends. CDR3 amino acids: CASSLSPGTPEGYTF. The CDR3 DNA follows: TGTGCCAGCAGTTTATCACCCGGGACACCCGAGGGCTACACCTTC.

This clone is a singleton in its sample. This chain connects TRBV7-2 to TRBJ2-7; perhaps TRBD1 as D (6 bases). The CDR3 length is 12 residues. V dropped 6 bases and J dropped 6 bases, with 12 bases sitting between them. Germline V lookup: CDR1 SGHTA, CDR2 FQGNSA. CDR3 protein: CASSSQGTEQYF. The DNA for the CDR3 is TGTGCCAGCAGTTCTCAGGGGACCGAGCAGTACTTC.

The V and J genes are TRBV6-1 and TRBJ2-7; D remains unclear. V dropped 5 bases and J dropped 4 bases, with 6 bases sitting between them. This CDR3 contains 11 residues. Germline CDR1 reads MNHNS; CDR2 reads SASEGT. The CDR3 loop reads CASSFGYEQYF. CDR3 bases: TGTGCCAGCAGTTTCGGTTACGAGCAGTACTTC.

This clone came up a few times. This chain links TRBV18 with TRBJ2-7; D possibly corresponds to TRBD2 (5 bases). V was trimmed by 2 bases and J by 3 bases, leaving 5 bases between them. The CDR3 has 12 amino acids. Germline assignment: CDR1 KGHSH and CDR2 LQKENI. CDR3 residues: CASSPGGYEQYF. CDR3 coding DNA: TGTGCCAGCTCACCAGGAGGCTACGAGCAGTACTTC.

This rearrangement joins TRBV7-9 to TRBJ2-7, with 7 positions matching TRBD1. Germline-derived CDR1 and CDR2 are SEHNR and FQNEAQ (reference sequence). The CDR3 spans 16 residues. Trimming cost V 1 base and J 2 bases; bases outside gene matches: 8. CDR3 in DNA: TGTGCCAGCAGCTTAGTAAGCGGTACAGGGGCCTACGAGCAGTACTTC. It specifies CASSLVSGTGAYEQYF.

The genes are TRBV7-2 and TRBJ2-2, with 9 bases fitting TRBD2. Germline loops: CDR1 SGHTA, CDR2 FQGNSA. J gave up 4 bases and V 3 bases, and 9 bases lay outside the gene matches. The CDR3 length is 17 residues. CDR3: CASSFPLLAGSTGELFF. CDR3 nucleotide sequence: TGTGCCAGCAGCTTCCCCCTTCTAGCGGGGAGCACCGGGGAGCTGTTTTTT. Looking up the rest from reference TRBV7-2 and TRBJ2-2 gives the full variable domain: GAGVSQSPSNKVTEKGKDVELRCDPISGHTALYWYRQSLGQGLEFLIYFQGNSAPDKSGLPSDRFSAERTGGSVSTLTIQRTQQEDSAVYLCASSFPLLAGSTGELFFGEGSRLTVL.

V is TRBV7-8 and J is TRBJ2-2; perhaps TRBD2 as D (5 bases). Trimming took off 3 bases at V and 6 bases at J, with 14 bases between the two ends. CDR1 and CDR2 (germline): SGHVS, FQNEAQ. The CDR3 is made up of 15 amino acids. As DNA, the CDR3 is TGTGCCAGCAGCTTGGGTGGGGAGAGGGCCGGGGAGCTGTTTTTT. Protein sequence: CASSLGGERAGELFF. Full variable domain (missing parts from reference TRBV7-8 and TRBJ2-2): GAGVSQSPRYKVAKRGQDVALRCDPISGHVSLFWYQQALGQGPEFLTYFQNEAQLDKSGLPSDRFFAERPEGSVSTLKIQRTQQEDSAVYLCASSLGGERAGELFFGEGSRLTVL.

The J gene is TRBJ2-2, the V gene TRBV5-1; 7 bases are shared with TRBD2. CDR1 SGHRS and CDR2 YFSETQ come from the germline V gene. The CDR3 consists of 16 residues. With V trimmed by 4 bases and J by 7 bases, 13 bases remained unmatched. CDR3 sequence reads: CASSPGASGPGGELFF. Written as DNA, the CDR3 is TGCGCCAGCAGCCCCGGGGCTAGCGGTCCCGGCGGGGAGCTGTTTTTT.

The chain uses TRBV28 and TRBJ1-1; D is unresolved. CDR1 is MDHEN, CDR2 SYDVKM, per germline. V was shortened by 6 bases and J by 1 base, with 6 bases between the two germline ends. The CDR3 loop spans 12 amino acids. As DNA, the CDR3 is TGTGCCAGCAGCCGGGAGAACACTGAAGCTTTCTTT. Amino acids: CASSRENTEAFF.

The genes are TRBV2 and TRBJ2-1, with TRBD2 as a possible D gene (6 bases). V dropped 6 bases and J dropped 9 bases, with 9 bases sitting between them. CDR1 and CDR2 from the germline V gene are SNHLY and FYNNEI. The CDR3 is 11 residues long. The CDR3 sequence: CASREGTEQFF. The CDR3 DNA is TGTGCCAGCAGGGAGGGGACTGAGCAGTTCTTC. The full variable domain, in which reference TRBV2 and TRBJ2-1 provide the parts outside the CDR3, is EPEVTQTPSHQVTQMGQEVILRCVPISNHLYFYWYRQILGQKVEFLVSFYNNEISEKSEIFDDQFSVERPDGSNFTLKIRSTKLEDSAMYFCASREGTEQFFGPGTRLTVL.

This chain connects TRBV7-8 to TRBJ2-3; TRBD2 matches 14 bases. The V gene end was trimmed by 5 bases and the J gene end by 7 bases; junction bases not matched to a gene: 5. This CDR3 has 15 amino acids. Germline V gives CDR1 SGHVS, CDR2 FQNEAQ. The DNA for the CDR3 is TGTGCCAGCAGCCACCGACTAGCGGGGGGGTATACGCAGTATTTT. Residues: CASSHRLAGGYTQYF.

CDR3 loop: CASSRPGQGDGYTF. Here the CDR3 DNA reads TGTGCCAGCAGCCGCCCGGGACAGGGTGATGGCTACACCTTC. This rearrangement joins TRBV7-8 to TRBJ1-2; TRBD1 agrees at 9 bases. Germline V lookup: CDR1 SGHVS, CDR2 FQNEAQ. The CDR3 extends over 14 amino acids. The junction had 7 bases not matched to a gene; V was cut back by 5 bases and J by 6 bases.

Here the CDR3 reads CASSLEGTGFTGELFF. CDR3 DNA: TGTGCCAGCAGCTTAGAGGGGACAGGATTCACCGGGGAGCTGTTTTTT. The chain links TRBV7-9 to TRBJ2-2; 8 bases are shared with TRBD1. Germline loops: CDR1 SEHNR, CDR2 FQNEAQ (reference sequence). Germline trimming cut 1 base from V and 4 bases from J; bases unmatched to any gene: 5. CDR3 length equals 16 residues.

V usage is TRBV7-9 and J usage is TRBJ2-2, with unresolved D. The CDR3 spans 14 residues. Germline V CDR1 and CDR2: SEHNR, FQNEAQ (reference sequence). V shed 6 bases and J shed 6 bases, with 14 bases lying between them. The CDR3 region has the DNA TGTGCCAGCAGAGGTGTCGGAGATGCCGGGGAGCTGTTTTTT. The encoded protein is CASRGVGDAGELFF. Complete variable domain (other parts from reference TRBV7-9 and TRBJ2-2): DTGVSQNPRHKITKRGQNVTFRCDPISEHNRLYWYRQTLGQGPEFLTYFQNEAQLEKSRLLSDRFSAERPKGSFSTLEIQRTEQGDSAMYLCASRGVGDAGELFFGEGSRLTVL.

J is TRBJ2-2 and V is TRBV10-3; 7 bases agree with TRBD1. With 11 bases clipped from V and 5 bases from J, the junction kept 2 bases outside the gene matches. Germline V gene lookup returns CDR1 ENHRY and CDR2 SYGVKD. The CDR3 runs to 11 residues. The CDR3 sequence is CAARGTGELFF. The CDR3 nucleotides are TGTGCCGCCAGGGGGACCGGGGAGCTGTTTTTT.

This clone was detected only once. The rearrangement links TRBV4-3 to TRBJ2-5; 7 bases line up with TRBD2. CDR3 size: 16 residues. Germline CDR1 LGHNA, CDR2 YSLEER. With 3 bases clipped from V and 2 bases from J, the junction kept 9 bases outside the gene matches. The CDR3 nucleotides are TGCGCCAGCAGCCAGGGACTCTCTAGCGGTCAAGAGACCCAGTACTTC. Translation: CASSQGLSSGQETQYF.

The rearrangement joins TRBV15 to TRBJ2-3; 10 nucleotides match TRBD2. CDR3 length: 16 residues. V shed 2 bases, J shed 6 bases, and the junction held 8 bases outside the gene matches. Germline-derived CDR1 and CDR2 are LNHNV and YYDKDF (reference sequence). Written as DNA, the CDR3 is TGTGCCACCAGCAGAAAAGCGGGGGGGCCGGTGGATACGCAGTATTTT. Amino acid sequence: CATSRKAGGPVDTQYF.

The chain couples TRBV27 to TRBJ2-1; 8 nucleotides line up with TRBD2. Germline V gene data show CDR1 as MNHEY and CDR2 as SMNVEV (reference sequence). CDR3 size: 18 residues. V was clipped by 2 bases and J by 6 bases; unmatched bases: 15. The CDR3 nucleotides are TGTGCCAGCAGTTTAACCCCCGGTTCCAGCGGGAGCTTCAATGAGCAGTTCTTC. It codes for CASSLTPGSSGSFNEQFF.

The CDR3 DNA reads as TGTGCCAGCAGCTTAGTTGGGCAGGGCCAAGAGACCCAGTACTTC. This translates into CASSLVGQGQETQYF. The chain is built from TRBV7-9 and TRBJ2-5; D may be TRBD1 (5 bases). The CDR3 length is 15 residues. The germline gives CDR1 SEHNR, CDR2 FQNEAQ (reference sequence). Trimming took off 1 base at V and 1 base at J, with 10 bases between the two ends.

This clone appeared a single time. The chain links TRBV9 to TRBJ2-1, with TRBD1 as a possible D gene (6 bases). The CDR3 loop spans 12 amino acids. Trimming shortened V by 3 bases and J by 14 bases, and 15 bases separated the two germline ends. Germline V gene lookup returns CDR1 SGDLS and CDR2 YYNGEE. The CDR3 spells CASSGKQGVEFF. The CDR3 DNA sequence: TGTGCCAGCAGCGGAAAACAGGGCGTTGAGTTCTTC.

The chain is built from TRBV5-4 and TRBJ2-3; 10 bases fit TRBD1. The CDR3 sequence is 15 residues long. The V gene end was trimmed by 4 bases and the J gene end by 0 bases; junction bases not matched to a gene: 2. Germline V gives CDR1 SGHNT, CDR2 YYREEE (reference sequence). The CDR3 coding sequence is TGTGCCAGCAGCGCGGGACAGGGGAGCACAGATACGCAGTATTTT. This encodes CASSAGQGSTDTQYF.

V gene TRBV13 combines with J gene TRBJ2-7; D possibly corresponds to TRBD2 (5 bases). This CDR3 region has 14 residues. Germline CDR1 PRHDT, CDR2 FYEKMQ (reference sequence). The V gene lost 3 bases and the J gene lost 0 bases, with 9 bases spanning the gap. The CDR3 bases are TGTGCCAGCAGCTTTCGAGGGAGCTCCTACGAGCAGTACTTC. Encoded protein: CASSFRGSSYEQYF.

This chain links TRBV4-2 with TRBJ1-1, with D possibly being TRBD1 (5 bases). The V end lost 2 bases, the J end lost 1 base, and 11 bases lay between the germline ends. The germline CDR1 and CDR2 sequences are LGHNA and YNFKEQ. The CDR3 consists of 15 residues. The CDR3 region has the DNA TGTGCCAGCAGCCAACTCGTGGACAAGAACACTGAAGCTTTCTTT. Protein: CASSQLVDKNTEAFF.

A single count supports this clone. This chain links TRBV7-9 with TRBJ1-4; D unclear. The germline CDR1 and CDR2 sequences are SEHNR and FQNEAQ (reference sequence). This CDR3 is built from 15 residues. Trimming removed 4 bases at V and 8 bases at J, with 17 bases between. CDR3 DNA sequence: TGTGCCAGCAGCTATACGACCGCCGGAGTGGAAAAACTGTTTTTT. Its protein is CASSYTTAGVEKLFF.

The CDR3 here is CASSFQGRGNTEAFF. CDR3 bases: TGCGCCAGCAGCTTTCAGGGGCGAGGGAACACTGAAGCTTTCTTT. This chain uses TRBV5-1 with TRBJ1-1; tentative D call: TRBD1 (6 bases). Germline V lookup: CDR1 SGHRS, CDR2 YFSETQ. The length of the CDR3 is 15 residues. The V end lost 2 bases, the J end lost 1 base, and 12 bases lay between the germline ends. Drawing the rest from reference TRBV5-1 and TRBJ1-1, the complete variable domain is KAGVTQTPRYLIKTRGQQVTLSCSPISGHRSVSWYQQTPGQGLQFLFEYFSETQRNKGNFPGRFSGRQFSNSRSEMNVSTLELGDSALYLCASSFQGRGNTEAFFGQGTRLTVV.

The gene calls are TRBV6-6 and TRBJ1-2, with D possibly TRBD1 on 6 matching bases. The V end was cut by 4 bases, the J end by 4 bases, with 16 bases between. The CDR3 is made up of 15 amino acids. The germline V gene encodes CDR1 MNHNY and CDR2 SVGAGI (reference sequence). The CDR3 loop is CASSSYSETGYGYTF. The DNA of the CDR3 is TGTGCCAGCAGTTCCTACAGCGAGACAGGCTATGGCTACACCTTC.

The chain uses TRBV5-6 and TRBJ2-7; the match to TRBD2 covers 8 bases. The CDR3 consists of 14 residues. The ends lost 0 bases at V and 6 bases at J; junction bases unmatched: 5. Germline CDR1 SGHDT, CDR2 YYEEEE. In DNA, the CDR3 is TGTGCCAGCAGCTTGGCGGGAGGGCTGGGCGAGCAGTACTTC. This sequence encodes CASSLAGGLGEQYF.